This is a list of T cell receptor beta chains from one sample in a study of blood T cells in healthy people across ages. Via MiXCR, TCRdb re-called the 5' RACE reads, giving one row per CDR3 protein. The repertoire holds roughly 1.6 million distinct CDR3 sequences, with about 31% as singletons. The source material was blood. Source of these receptors: a woman in her 30s in good health. The CDR3 runs from the conserved cysteine through the conserved F or W. D genes are given only for firm matches. Clone sizes are given selectively: once, few, many, or a class where the clone is expanded.

>TRBV21-1|19|.|.|TRBJ2-1
TGTGCCAGCAGCTCTAAAATTACTAGCGGGAGCGGCCCGCAATATGAGCAGTTCTTC
CASSSKITSGSGPQYEQFF
>TRBV24-1|17|once|TRBD1|TRBJ2-7
TGTGCCACCAGTGAGGGAAACAGGGGACGATCCTACAATGAGCAGTACTTC
CATSEGNRGRSYNEQYF
>TRBV20-1|16|few|TRBD2|TRBJ2-1
TGCAGTGCTAGAGATCGTGGGACTAGCGGGAGGGATGAGCAGTTCTTC
CSARDRGTSGRDEQFF
>TRBV29-1|15|.|.|TRBJ1-3
TGCAGCGTCATTCCAGAGATCAACTCTGGAAACACCATATATTTT
CSVIPEINSGNTIYF
>TRBV7-9|15|.|TRBD1|TRBJ1-2
TGTGCCAGCAGCGGTGGAGGACAGGGGCGATATGGCTACACCTTC
CASSGGGQGRYGYTF
>TRBV3-1|17|.|TRBD2|TRBJ2-4
TGTGCCGGCAGCCAGCGGACTAGCGGGAGGGGTTTAAACATTCAGTACTTC
CAGSQRTSGRGLNIQYF
>TRBV12-3/TRBV12-4|14|few|.|TRBJ1-1
TGTGCCAGCAGTTTACAAGAGGGGGACACTGAAGCTTTCTTT
CASSLQEGDTEAFF
>TRBV25-1|17|few|TRBD1|TRBJ1-4
TGTGCCAGCAGTGAAAGGGTGGCGGGACAGAGTAATGAAAAACTGTTTTTT
CASSERVAGQSNEKLFF
>TRBV6-5|16|.|.|TRBJ2-7
TGTGCCAGCAGTTACTCTTACAGGTCTCAGGGCCACGAGCAGTACTTC
CASSYSYRSQGHEQYF
>TRBV4-1|13|.|.|TRBJ1-2
TGCGCCGGCAGCCATTCGGACGCCTATGGCTACACCTTC
CAGSHSDAYGYTF
>TRBV7-2|16|.|.|TRBJ1-3
TGTGCCAGCAGCTTATATATGGGGACCTCTGGAAACACCATATATTTT
CASSLYMGTSGNTIYF
>TRBV6-5|15|few|TRBD1|TRBJ2-1
TGTGCCAGCAGACTACAAGGACAGGCCTACAATGAGCAGTTCTTC
CASRLQGQAYNEQFF
>TRBV7-2|15|.|.|TRBJ2-1
TGTGCCAGCAGCTCCACCCGGGACTTATACAATGAGCAGTTCTTC
CASSSTRDLYNEQFF
>TRBV20-1|16|.|TRBD1|TRBJ1-5
TGCAGTGCTCTAGACAGGGGACGGAATAGCAATCAGCCCCAGCATTTT
CSALDRGRNSNQPQHF
>TRBV7-9|14|.|.|TRBJ1-2
TGTGCCAGCAGCTTAGCGCAGGGAGGGGATGGCTACACCTTC
CASSLAQGGDGYTF
>TRBV12-3/TRBV12-4|16|.|.|TRBJ2-1
TGTGCCAGCAGTTTATCCGCCGGGTACGGTTACAATGAGCAGTTCTTC
CASSLSAGYGYNEQFF
>TRBV9|15|few|.|TRBJ2-3
TGTGCCAGCAGCGTAGCTTCATCGGACTCAGATACGCAGTATTTT
CASSVASSDSDTQYF
>TRBV9|15|.|TRBD1|TRBJ2-7
TGTGCCAGCAGCCCGGCCGGGACAGGGGTCTACGAGCAGTACTTC
CASSPAGTGVYEQYF
>TRBV12-3/TRBV12-4|11|.|.|TRBJ1-1
TGTGCCAGTAGATCGGGGCTGCGAGCTTTCTTT
CASRSGLRAFF
>TRBV7-9|13|.|.|TRBJ1-4
TGTGCCAGCAGCTGGACAGTAGAGGAAAAACGGTTTTTT
CASSWTVEEKRFF
>TRBV4-1|12|many|.|TRBJ2-5
TGCGCCAGCAGCCAAGATCACGAGACCCAGTACTTC
CASSQDHETQYF
>TRBV10-3|15|few|TRBD1|TRBJ2-6
TGTGCCACGGGGACAGGCCTCTCTGGGGCCAACGTCCTGACTTTC
CATGTGLSGANVLTF
>TRBV4-1|19|.|.|TRBJ2-1
TGCGCCAGCAGCCAAGACACGCGAGGTTACCTGAGCTCCTACAATGAGCAGTTCTTC
CASSQDTRGYLSSYNEQFF
>TRBV15|15|.|.|TRBJ2-1
TGTGCCACCAGCAGAAGGGACCCGGCCTACAATGAGCAGTTCTTC
CATSRRDPAYNEQFF
>TRBV9|15|.|.|TRBJ1-4
TGTGCCAGCAGCGTAGATCGCAGGGACAACGAAAAACTGTTTTTT
CASSVDRRDNEKLFF
>TRBV5-1|15|once|TRBD2|TRBJ2-1
TGCGCCAGCAGCGCGGTTCGGGCTAGCGGGAGTGAGCAGTTCTTC
CASSAVRASGSEQFF
>TRBV18|16|few|.|TRBJ2-1
TGTGCCAGCTCAGCCGACCGCCCCGGAGCCTACAATGAGCAGTTCTTC
CASSADRPGAYNEQFF
>TRBV18|15|.|.|TRBJ1-1
TGTGCCAGCTCACCGGCAGATAACGGGCACACTGAAGCTTTCTTT
CASSPADNGHTEAFF
>TRBV10-3|19|.|TRBD2|TRBJ2-1
TGTGCCATCAGTGAGCCTATCTCGGAGCCTAGCGGGCCTCAGGATGAGCAGTTCTTC
CAISEPISEPSGPQDEQFF
>TRBV11-2|16|once|.|TRBJ2-2
TGTGCCAGCAGCCCTACGGGGGGCAGAGATCGCGGGGAGCTGTTTTTT
CASSPTGGRDRGELFF
>TRBV4-1|15|.|.|TRBJ2-1
TGCGCCAGCAGCCAAGTGATGCTCATGAGCAATGAGCAGTTCTTC
CASSQVMLMSNEQFF
>TRBV13|13|.|.|TRBJ1-2
TGTGCCAGCGGCTTACAGGGCAGCTATGGCTACACCTTC
CASGLQGSYGYTF
>TRBV24-1|16|.|TRBD1|TRBJ2-3
TGTGCCACCAGTGAGGCGGGACAGGGGTTCGGAGATACGCAGTATTTT
CATSEAGQGFGDTQYF
>TRBV10-3|15|many|.|TRBJ1-1
TGTGCCATCAGTCTCGGACGGGGGCGCGGCACTGAAGCTTTCTTT
CAISLGRGRGTEAFF
>TRBV18|16|.|TRBD2|TRBJ2-7
TGTGCCAGCTCACCAGAGCGGGGGGCAAGCTCCTACGAGCAGTACTTC
CASSPERGASSYEQYF
>TRBV20-1|16|few|TRBD2|TRBJ2-7
TGCAGTGCTAGAGGTGGGACTAGCGGACCCCCCTACGAGCAGTACTTC
CSARGGTSGPPYEQYF
>TRBV28|18|.|.|TRBJ1-4
TGTGCCAGCACCCCTTGGACCACTATGGCGACGGCTAATGAAAAACTGTTTTTT
CASTPWTTMATANEKLFF
>TRBV20-1|14|.|TRBD1|TRBJ2-1
TGCAGTGCCGTGGACAGGGTGTTGTCAAATGAGCAGTTCTTC
CSAVDRVLSNEQFF
>TRBV7-3|16|.|TRBD2|TRBJ2-7
TGTGCCAGCAGCTTAGAGAAAGCGGGAGACCGCTACGAGCAGTACTTC
CASSLEKAGDRYEQYF
>TRBV6-2/TRBV6-3|16|.|TRBD2|TRBJ2-3
TGTGCCAGCAGTTCACTAGCGGGAGAAAGAACAGATACGCAGTATTTT
CASSSLAGERTDTQYF
>TRBV5-1|17|.|TRBD1|TRBJ2-5
TGCGCCAGCAGCGCGGGGACAGGGACGATAGCATCGGAGACCCAGTACTTC
CASSAGTGTIASETQYF
>TRBV5-1|15|many|.|TRBJ2-1
TGCGCCATCTCTCCCGGGACCACGACCAACAATGAGCAGTTCTTC
CAISPGTTTNNEQFF
>TRBV10-1|14|few|.|TRBJ2-3
TGCGCCAGCAGTGAGTCTGGGTCCACAGATACGCAGTATTTT
CASSESGSTDTQYF
>TRBV28|15|once|.|TRBJ2-4
TGTGCCAGCAGTGGGGGGGGGCTAGCCAAAAACATTCAGTGCTTC
CASSGGGLAKNIQCF
>TRBV20-1|12|few|.|TRBJ1-2
TGCAGTGCTAGAGTTGGAACAGCAGATCTCACCTTC
CSARVGTADLTF
>TRBV29-1|15|many|TRBD1|TRBJ2-1
TGCAGCGTTGAGGAGCCGGGACAGGGGGACTATGAGCAGTTCTTC
CSVEEPGQGDYEQFF
>TRBV27|14|.|TRBD1|TRBJ2-7
TGTGCCAGTCGACGGGACAGGGCTACCTACGAGCAGTACTTC
CASRRDRATYEQYF
>TRBV7-9|19|.|.|TRBJ2-7
TGTGCCAGCAGCCTGAGGAGGGGGACAGCTTCTACCTCTACCTACGAGCAGTACTTC
CASSLRRGTASTSTYEQYF
>TRBV15|12|few|.|TRBJ2-7
TGTGCCACCAGCACCGAATATTACGAGCAGTACTTC
CATSTEYYEQYF
>TRBV6-1|18|few|TRBD1|TRBJ2-4
TGTGCCAGGGTGTGGGATCCAAACAGGGGTTGGGCCAAAAACATTCAGTACTTC
CARVWDPNRGWAKNIQYF
>TRBV7-9|15|.|TRBD2|TRBJ2-5
TGTGCCAGCAGCCTTGGGACTACCGGGCGGGAGACCCAGTACTTC
CASSLGTTGRETQYF
>TRBV2|14|.|.|TRBJ1-4
TGTGCCAGCAGTTTCCGGGACCGTAATGAAAAACTGTTTTTT
CASSFRDRNEKLFF